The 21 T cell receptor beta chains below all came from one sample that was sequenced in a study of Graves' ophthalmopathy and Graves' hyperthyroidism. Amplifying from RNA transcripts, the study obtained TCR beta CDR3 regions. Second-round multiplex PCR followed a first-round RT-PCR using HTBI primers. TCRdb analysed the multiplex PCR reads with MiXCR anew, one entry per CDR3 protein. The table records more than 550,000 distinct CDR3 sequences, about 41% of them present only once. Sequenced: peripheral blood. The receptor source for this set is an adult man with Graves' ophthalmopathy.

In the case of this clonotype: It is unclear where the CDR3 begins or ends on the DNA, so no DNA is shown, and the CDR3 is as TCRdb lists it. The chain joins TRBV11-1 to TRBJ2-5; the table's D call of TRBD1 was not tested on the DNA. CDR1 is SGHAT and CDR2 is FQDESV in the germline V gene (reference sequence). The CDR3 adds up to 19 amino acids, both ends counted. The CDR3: CASSFYICSATGPEETQYF.

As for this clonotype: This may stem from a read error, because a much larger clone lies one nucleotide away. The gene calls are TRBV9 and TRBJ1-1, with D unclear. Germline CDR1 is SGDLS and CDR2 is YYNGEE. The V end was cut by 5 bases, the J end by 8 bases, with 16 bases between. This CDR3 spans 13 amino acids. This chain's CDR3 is CASSEREATEAFF. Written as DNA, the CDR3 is TGTGCCAGCAGTGAACGGGAAGCTACAGAAGCTTTCTTT.

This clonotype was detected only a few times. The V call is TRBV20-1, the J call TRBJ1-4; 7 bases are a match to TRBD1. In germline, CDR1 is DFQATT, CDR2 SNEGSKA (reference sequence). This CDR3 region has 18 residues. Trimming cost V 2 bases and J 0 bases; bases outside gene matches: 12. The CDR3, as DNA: TGCAGTGCTAGACCCACAATAGGGGGCACCGCAACTAATGAAAAACTGTTTTTT. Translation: CSARPTIGGTATNEKLFF.

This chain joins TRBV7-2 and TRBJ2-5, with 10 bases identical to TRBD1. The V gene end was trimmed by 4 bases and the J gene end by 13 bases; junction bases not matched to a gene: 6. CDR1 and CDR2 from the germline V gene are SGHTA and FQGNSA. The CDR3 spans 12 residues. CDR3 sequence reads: CASSSTGGGRYF. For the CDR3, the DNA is TGTGCCAGCAGCTCGACAGGGGGCGGGAGGTACTTC.

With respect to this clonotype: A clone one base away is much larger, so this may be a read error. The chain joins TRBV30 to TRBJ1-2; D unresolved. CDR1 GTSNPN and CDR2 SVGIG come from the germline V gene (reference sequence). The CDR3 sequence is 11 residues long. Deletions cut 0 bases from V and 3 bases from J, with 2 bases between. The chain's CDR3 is CAWSVHYGYTF. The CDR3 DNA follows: TGTGCCTGGAGTGTACACTATGGCTACACCTTC.

CDR3 coding DNA: TGTGCCATCAGTGAGCCGGGGACAGGGGCTTCCTACGAGCATTTT. It encodes CAISEPGTGASYEHF. This chain joins TRBV10-3 and TRBJ1-5, with 10 bases fitting TRBD1. Trimming at V came to 2 bases and at J to 14 bases, leaving 12 bases not matched to a gene. This CDR3 is 15 amino acids long. The V gene's germline CDR1 is ENHRY and CDR2 SYGVKD.

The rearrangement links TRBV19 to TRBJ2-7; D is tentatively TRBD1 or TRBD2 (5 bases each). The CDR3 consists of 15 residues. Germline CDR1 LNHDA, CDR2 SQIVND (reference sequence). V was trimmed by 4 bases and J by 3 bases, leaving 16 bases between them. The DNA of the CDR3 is TGTGCCAGTAGTAGGGGGTTCTTTCAAAACTACGAGCAGTACTTC. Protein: CASSRGFFQNYEQYF.

The CDR3 coding sequence is TGTGCCAGCAGCCGAGGGGATACCTCTGGAAACACCATATATTTT. This encodes CASSRGDTSGNTIYF. This chain uses TRBV11-2 with TRBJ1-3; tentative D call: TRBD1 (5 bases). Between the trimmed V and J ends, which lost 5 bases and 0 bases, there was a span of 11 bases. The germline V gene encodes CDR1 SGHAT and CDR2 FQNNGV. This CDR3 is built from 15 residues.

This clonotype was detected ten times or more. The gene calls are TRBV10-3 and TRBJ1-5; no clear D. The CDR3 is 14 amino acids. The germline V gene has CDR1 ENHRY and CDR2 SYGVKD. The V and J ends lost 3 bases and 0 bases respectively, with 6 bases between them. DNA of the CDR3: TGTGCCATCAGTGACAGCTATAGCAATCAGCCCCAGCATTTT. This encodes CAISDSYSNQPQHF.

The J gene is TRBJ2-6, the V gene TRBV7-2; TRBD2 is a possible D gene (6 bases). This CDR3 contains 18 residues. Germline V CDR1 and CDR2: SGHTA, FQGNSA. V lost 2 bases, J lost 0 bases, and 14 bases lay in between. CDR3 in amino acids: CASSLSGLLSSGANVLTF. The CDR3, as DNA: TGTGCCAGCAGCTTATCGGGACTCCTGAGCTCTGGGGCCAACGTCCTGACTTTC.

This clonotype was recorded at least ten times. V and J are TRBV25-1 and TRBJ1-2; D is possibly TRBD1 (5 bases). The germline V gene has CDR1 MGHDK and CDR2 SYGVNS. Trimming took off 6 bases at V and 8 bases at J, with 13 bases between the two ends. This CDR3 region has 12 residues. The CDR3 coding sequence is TGTGCCAGCAGATGGGGGTCGGGGGGCTACACCTTC. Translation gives CASRWGSGGYTF.

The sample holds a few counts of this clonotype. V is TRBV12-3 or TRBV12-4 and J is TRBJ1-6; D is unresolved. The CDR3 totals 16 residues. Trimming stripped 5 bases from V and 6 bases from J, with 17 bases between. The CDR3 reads CASSEAALVPNSPLHF. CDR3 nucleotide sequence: TGTGCCAGCAGTGAAGCGGCACTAGTTCCTAATTCACCCCTCCACTTT.

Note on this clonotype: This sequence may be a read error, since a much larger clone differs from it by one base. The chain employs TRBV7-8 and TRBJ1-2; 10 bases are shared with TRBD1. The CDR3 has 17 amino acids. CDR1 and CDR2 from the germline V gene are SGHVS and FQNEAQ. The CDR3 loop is CASSPPGQGIGNYGCTF. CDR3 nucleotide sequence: TGTGCCAGCAGTCCCCCGGGACAGGGGATCGGTAACTATGGCTGCACCTTC.

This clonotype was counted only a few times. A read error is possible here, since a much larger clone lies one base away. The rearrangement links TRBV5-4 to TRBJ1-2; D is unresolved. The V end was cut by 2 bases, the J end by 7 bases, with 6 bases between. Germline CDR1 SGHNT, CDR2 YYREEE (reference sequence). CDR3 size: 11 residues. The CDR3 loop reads CASSFLSGYTF. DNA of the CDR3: TGTGCCAGCAGCTTCTTGAGTGGCTACACCTTC. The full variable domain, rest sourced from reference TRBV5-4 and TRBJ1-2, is ETGVTQSPTHLIKTRGQQVTLRCSSQSGHNTVSWYQQALGQGPQFIFQYYREEENGRGNFPPRFSGLQFPNYSSELNVNALELDDSALYLCASSFLSGYTFGSGTRLTVV.

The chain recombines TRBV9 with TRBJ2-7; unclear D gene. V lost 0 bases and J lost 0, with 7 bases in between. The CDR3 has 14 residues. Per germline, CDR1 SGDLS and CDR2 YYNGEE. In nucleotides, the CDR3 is TGTGCCAGCAGCGTAGATCCAGCCTCCTACGAGCAGTACTTC. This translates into CASSVDPASYEQYF.

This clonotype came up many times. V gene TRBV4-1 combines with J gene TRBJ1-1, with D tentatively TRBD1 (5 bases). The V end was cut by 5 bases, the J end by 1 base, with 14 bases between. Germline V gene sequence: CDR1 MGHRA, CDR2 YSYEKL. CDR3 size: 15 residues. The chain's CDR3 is CASSGRRGTNTEAFF. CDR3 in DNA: TGCGCCAGCAGCGGACGTCGAGGGACGAACACTGAAGCTTTCTTT.

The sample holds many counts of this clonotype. The CDR3 DNA is TGCAGTGCCGCCGCCAGGGTACGATCACCCCTCCACTTT. This encodes CSAAARVRSPLHF. The chain uses TRBV20-1 and TRBJ1-6, with a possible D match to TRBD1 (5 bases). The CDR3 loop spans 13 amino acids. Between the trimmed V and J ends, which lost 6 bases and 10 bases, there was a span of 16 bases. CDR1 and CDR2 from the germline V gene are DFQATT and SNEGSKA (reference sequence).

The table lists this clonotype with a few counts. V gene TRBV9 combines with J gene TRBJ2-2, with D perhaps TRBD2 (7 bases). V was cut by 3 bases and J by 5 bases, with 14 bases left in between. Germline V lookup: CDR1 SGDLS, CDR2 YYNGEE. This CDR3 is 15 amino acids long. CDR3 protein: CASSGGGARTGELFF. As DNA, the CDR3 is TGTGCCAGCAGCGGAGGGGGGGCGCGGACCGGGGAGCTGTTTTTT.

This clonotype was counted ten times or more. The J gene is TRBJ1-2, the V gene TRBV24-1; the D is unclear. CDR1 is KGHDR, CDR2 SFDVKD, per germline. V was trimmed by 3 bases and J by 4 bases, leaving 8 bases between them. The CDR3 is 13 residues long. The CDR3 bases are TGTGCCACCAGTGATCGAGACATCTATGGCTACACCTTC. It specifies CATSDRDIYGYTF.

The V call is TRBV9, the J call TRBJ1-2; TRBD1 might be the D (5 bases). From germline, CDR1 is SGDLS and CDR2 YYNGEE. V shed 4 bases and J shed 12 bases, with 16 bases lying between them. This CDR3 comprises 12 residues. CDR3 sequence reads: CASSQDNYGNTF. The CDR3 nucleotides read TGTGCCAGCAGCCAGGACAATTATGGAAACACCTTC.

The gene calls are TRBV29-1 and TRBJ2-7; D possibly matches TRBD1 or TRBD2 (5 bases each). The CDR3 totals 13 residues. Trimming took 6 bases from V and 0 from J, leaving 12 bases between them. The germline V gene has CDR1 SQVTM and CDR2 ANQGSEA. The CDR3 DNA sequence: TGCAGCGTCGCCGGGACGCTCTCCTACGAGCAGTACTTC. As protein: CSVAGTLSYEQYF.